This T cell receptor beta chain was identified in a study of type 1 and type 2 diabetes patients. Study-wide findings and caveats: With limited T2D and control samples, some T1D-only expanded clones may not be T1D-specific.

Amplification started from genomic DNA. A primer set of 30 forward and 13 reverse primers amplified the CDR3. TCRdb fed the multiplex PCR reads into MiXCR, producing one record per CDR3 protein. The sample consists of fewer than 300,000 distinct CDR3 sequences, roughly 50% of them appearing once. For this clonotype: The antigen is undetermined.

The CDR3 is 16 amino acids. J was trimmed by 2 bases and V by 5 bases; bases with no gene match: 10. Germline V CDR1 and CDR2: SGHTA, FQGNSA. The chain recombines TRBV7-2 with TRBJ2-3, with 7 bases aligning to TRBD1. Sequences were obtained from peripheral blood mononuclear cells (PBMCs). The receptor was derived from a man aged 18-30 years with type 2 diabetes. The DNA for the CDR3 is TGTGCCAGCAGCGGCCTCCGGGACAGACTCACAGATACGCAGTATTTT. Translated, it gives CASSGLRDRLTDTQYF.